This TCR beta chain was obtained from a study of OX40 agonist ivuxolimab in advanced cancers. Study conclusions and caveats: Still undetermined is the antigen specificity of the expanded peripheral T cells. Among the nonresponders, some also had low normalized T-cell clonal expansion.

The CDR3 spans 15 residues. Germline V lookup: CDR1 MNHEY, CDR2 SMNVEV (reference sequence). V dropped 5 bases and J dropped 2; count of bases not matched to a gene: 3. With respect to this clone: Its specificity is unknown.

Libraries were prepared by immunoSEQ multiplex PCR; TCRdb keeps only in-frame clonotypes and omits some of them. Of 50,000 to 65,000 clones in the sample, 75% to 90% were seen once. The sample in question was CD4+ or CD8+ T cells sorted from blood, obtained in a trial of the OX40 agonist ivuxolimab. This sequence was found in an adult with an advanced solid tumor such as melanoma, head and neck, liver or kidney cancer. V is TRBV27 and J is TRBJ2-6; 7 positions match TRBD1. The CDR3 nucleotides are TGTGCCAGCAGTGTAAGGGGGCCTGGGGCCAACGTCCTGACTTTC. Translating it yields CASSVRGPGANVLTF.